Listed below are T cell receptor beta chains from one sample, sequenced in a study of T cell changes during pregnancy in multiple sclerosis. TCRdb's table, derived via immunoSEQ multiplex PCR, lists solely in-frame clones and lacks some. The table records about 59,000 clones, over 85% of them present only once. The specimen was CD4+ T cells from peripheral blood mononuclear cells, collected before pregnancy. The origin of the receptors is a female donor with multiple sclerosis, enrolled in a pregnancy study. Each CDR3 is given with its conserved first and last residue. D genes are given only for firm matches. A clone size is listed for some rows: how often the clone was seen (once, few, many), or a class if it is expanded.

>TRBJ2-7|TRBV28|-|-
CASRDGWQAYEQYF
TGTGCCAGCCGCGATGGGTGGCAGGCCTACGAGCAGTACTTC
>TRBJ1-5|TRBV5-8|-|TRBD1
CASSLGDRVDQPQHF
TGTGCCAGCAGCTTGGGGGACAGGGTGGATCAGCCCCAGCATTTT
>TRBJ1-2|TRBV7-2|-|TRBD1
CASSLGQVSDGYTF
TGTGCCAGCAGCCTCGGACAGGTCTCAGATGGCTACACCTTC
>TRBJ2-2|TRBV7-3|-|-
CASSLGSGNTGELFF
TGTGCCAGCAGCTTGGGTAGCGGAAACACCGGGGAGCTGTTTTTT
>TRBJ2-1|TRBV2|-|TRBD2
CASSQAGVGNNEQFF
TGTGCCAGCAGTCAAGCGGGAGTAGGCAACAATGAGCAGTTCTTC
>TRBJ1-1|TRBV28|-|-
CASGDGPMNTEAFF
TGTGCCAGTGGAGACGGCCCAATGAACACTGAAGCTTTCTTT
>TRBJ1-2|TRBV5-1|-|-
CASSLTATNYGYTF
TGCGCCAGCAGCTTGACAGCAACTAACTATGGCTACACCTTC
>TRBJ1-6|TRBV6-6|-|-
CASRGQGSGSPLHF
TGTGCCAGCAGGGGTCAGGGGAGTGGTTCACCCCTCCACTTT
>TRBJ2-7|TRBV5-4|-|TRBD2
CASSLGGRTSGTSYEQYF
TGTGCCAGCAGCTTGGGGGGACGTACTAGCGGAACCTCCTACGAGCAGTACTTC
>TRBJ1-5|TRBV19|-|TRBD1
CASKRQGDQPQHF
TGTGCCAGTAAAAGACAGGGGGATCAGCCCCAGCATTTT
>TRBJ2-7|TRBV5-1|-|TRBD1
CASRGTASYEQYF
TGCGCCAGCAGAGGGACAGCCTCCTACGAGCAGTACTTC
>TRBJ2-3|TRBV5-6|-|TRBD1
CASSLWSHRGPTDTQYF
TGTGCCAGCAGCTTGTGGTCACACAGGGGACCTACAGATACGCAGTATTTT
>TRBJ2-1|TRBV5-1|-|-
CASSLVVEGEQFF
TGCGCCAGCAGCTTGGTGGTTGAGGGTGAGCAGTTCTTC
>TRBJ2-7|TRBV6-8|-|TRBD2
CASSFRGRSYEQYF
TGTGCCAGCAGTTTCCGCGGGAGGTCCTACGAGCAGTACTTC
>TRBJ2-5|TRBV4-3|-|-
CASSQDQGGKETQYF
TGCGCCAGCAGCCAAGATCAGGGGGGAAAAGAGACCCAGTACTTC
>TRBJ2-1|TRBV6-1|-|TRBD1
CASSVDRVPNNEQFF
TGTGCCAGCAGTGTAGACAGGGTCCCGAACAATGAGCAGTTCTTC
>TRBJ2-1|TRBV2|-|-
CASTPGLPPSYNEQFF
TGTGCCAGCACCCCTGGACTTCCTCCCTCCTACAATGAGCAGTTCTTC
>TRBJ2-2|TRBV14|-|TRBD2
CASSRLQVSGRGTGELFF
TGTGCCAGCAGCCGACTCCAAGTTAGCGGGAGGGGCACCGGGGAGCTGTTTTTT
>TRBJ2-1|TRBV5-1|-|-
CASSLDAGANEQFF
TGCGCCAGCAGCTTGGATGCAGGCGCCAATGAGCAGTTCTTC
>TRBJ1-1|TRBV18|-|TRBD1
CASSLRTGGKAEAFF
TGTGCCAGCTCACTACGGACAGGGGGCAAGGCTGAAGCTTTCTTT
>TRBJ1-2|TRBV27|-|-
CASSLSGDGFYGYTF
TGTGCCAGCAGCCTTTCAGGGGATGGCTTCTATGGCTACACCTTC
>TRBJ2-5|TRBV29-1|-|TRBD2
CSVERGLEKQETQYF
TGCAGCGTTGAGAGGGGACTAGAGAAGCAAGAGACCCAGTACTTC
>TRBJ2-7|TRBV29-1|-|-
CSVEIRQGNEQYF
TGCAGCGTTGAAATTAGGCAGGGGAACGAGCAGTACTTC
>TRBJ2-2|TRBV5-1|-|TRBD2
CASRLYSGRALPNTGELFF
TGCGCCAGCAGACTTTATAGCGGGAGGGCCTTACCTAACACCGGGGAGCTGTTTTTT
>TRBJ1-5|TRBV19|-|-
CASSIGTGSNQPQHF
TGTGCCAGTAGTATAGGAACAGGTAGCAATCAGCCCCAGCATTTT
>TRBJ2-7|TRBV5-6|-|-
CASSRVDEQYF
TGTGCCAGCAGCCGAGTAGACGAGCAGTACTTC
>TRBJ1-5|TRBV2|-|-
CASVGQGNQPQHF
TGTGCCAGCGTGGGGCAGGGCAATCAGCCCCAGCATTTT
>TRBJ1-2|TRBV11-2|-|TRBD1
CASSNPGWDRVYGYTF
TGTGCCAGCAGTAACCCGGGGTGGGACAGAGTCTATGGCTACACCTTC
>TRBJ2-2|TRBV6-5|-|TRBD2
CASSFGRAANTGELFF
TGTGCCAGCAGTTTCGGGAGGGCAGCGAACACCGGGGAGCTGTTTTTT
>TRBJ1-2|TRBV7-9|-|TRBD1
CASLGGGYGYTF
TGTGCCAGCCTAGGGGGCGGCTATGGCTACACCTTC
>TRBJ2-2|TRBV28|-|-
CASSLAAAPNTGELFF
TGTGCCAGCAGTTTAGCAGCGGCCCCGAACACCGGGGAGCTGTTTTTT
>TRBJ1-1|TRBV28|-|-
CASSFGGNTEAFF
TGTGCCAGCAGTTTCGGAGGGAACACTGAAGCTTTCTTT
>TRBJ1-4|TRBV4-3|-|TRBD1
CASSQGQGGNEKLFF
TGCGCCAGCAGCCAAGGACAGGGAGGCAATGAAAAACTGTTTTTT
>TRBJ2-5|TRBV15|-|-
CATSSRETQYF
TGTGCCACCAGCAGTCGAGAGACCCAGTACTTC
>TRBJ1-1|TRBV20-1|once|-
CSASQGTEAFF
TGCAGTGCTAGCCAGGGGACTGAAGCTTTCTTT
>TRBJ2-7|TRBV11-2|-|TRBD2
CASSQGTSGREEQYF
TGTGCCAGCAGCCAGGGGACTAGCGGGAGGGAAGAGCAGTACTTC
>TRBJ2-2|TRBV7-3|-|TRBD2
CASSLTNLAGGRTGELFF
TGTGCCAGCAGCTTGACTAACCTAGCGGGAGGGCGAACCGGGGAGCTGTTTTTT
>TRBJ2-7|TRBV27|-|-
CASSFAGRSSYEQYF
TGTGCCAGCAGTTTCGCGGGCAGGAGCTCCTACGAGCAGTACTTC
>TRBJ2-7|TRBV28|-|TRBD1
CASSSTGARSTYEQYF
TGTGCCAGCAGTTCAACAGGGGCGCGGTCGACCTACGAGCAGTACTTC
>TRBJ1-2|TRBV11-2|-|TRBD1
CASSRPSTGARGYTF
TGTGCCAGCAGCCGCCCAAGTACAGGGGCCAGGGGCTACACCTTC
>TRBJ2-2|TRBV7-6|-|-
CASREPGKGTGELFF
TGTGCCAGCCGAGAACCGGGAAAAGGGACCGGGGAGCTGTTTTTT
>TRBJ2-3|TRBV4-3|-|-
CASSQDGPSTDTQYF
TGCGCCAGCAGCCAAGATGGGCCTAGCACAGATACGCAGTATTTT
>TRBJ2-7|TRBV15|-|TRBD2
CATSLEIAGSHEQYF
TGTGCCACCAGCCTCGAGATAGCGGGAAGCCACGAGCAGTACTTC
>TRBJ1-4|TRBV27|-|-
CASGREVEKLFF
TGTGCCAGTGGCAGGGAGGTAGAAAAACTGTTTTTT
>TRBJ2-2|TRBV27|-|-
CASSRQHRDVTTGELFF
TGTGCCAGCAGCCGACAACACAGGGACGTCACCACCGGGGAGCTGTTTTTT
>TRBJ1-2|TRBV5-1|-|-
CASSFDTDYGYTF
TGCGCCAGCAGCTTCGACACCGACTATGGCTACACCTTC
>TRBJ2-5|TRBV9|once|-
CASSSRGETQYF
TGTGCCAGCAGTTCTAGGGGAGAGACCCAGTACTTC
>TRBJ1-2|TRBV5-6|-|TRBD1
CASSAPGQGYGYTF
TGTGCCAGCAGCGCTCCGGGACAGGGCTATGGCTACACCTTC